The T cell receptor (beta chain) described here comes from a study of OX40 agonist ivuxolimab in advanced cancers. The length of the CDR3 is 13 residues. V trimming: 6 bases; J trimming: 7 bases; junction bases outside the gene matches: 8. The germline gives CDR1 MNHEY, CDR2 SVGAGI. The study, taken as a whole, reports: CD4+ and CD8+ T cells in blood underwent clonal expansion by week 6 at 0.1 to 3.0 mg/kg.

Comments on this clone: Antigen unknown.

Only in-frame clones appear in the TCRdb table, and some are missing; sequencing was by immunoSEQ multiplex PCR. The sample holds 55,000 to 80,000 clones, over 75% seen once. This TCR was sampled from an adult with an advanced solid tumor such as melanoma, head and neck, liver or kidney cancer. Sample: CD4+ or CD8+ T cells sorted from blood, taken in a trial of the OX40 agonist ivuxolimab. The gene calls are TRBV6-5 and TRBJ1-2; TRBD1 matches 7 bases. CDR3 amino acids: CASSETGSAGYTF. CDR3 nucleotide sequence: TGTGCCAGCAGCGAGACAGGGTCGGCTGGCTACACCTTC.